The source of this T cell receptor beta chain is a study of cytomegalovirus exposure and HLA in healthy donors. Study findings and constraints: Accounts indicate the classifier identified cytomegalovirus status with strong specificity and sensitivity.

Use of 60 Vbeta and 13 Jbeta primers characterized the PCR. The data were produced by immunoSEQ multiplex PCR, yet TCRdb's version contains in-frame clones alone and is incomplete. In the table there are about 160,000 clones, about four fifths of which are singletons. About this clone: Its antigen is unknown.

Germline CDR1 reads SGDLS; CDR2 reads YYNGEE. This CDR3 has 15 residues. Between the trimmed V and J ends, which lost 3 bases and 0 bases, there was a span of 11 bases. Sequencing input: PBMCs. The chain is built from TRBV9 and TRBJ2-3; D not resolved. The clonotype originates from a male donor in good health and CMV-seronegative. In DNA, the CDR3 is TGTGCCAGCAGCGGATTTACAACCAGCACAGATACGCAGTATTTT. As protein: CASSGFTTSTDTQYF.